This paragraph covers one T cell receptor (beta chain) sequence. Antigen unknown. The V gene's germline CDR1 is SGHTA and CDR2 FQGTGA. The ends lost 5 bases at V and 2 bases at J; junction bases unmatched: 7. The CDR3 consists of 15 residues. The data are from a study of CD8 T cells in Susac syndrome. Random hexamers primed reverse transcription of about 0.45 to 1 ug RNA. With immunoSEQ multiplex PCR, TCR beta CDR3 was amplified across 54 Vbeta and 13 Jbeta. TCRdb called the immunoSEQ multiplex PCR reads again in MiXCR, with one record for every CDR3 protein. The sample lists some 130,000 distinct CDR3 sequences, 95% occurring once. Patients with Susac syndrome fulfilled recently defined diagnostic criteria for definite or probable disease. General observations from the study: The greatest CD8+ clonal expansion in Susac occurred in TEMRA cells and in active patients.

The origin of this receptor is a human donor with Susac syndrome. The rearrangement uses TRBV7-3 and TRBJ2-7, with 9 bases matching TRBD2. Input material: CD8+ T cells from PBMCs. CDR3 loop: CASSVGLAGTYEQYF. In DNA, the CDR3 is TGTGCCAGCAGCGTTGGGCTAGCGGGGACCTACGAGCAGTACTTC.